The sequence of this TCR beta chain was determined in a study of early T cells in non-severe SARS-CoV-2 infection. Study details: Sequencing input comprised bulk RNA from unsorted whole blood; chain pairing was not available. Study-level findings and limits: Missing private and CD4 specificities, VDJdb matching favored anti-spike CD8 responses.

CDR3 length: 14 residues. With 3 bases removed from V and 3 bases from J, the gap between germline ends came to 12 bases. Per germline, CDR1 DFQATT and CDR2 SNEGSKA (reference sequence). This clonotype was seen ten or more times. The antigen is unknown. Individual cDNA molecules were tagged with unique molecular identifiers. From the 5' RACE reads, TCRdb called clonotypes with MiXCR, one entry per CDR3 protein. The sample lists tens of thousands of distinct CDR3 sequences; less than 8.5% were seen once. The genes are TRBV20-1 and TRBJ1-5; D perhaps matches TRBD1 (6 bases). The origin of this receptor is an adult who was a healthcare worker with PCR-confirmed SARS-CoV-2 infection or an uninfected control (not recorded which). Material for sequencing was whole blood. This chain's CDR3 is CSARGAGINQPQHF. In DNA, the CDR3 is TGCAGTGCTAGGGGGGCCGGGATCAATCAGCCCCAGCATTTT.